One sample yielded the 28 T cell receptor beta chains listed below, sequenced in a study of blood T cell repertoires in COVID-19. This table comes from immunoSEQ multiplex PCR, and its TCRdb copy is limited to in-frame clones, with some not included. The table lists about 170,000 clones, about 86% of them singletons. The specimen sequenced was PBMCs or T cells enriched from blood (not recorded which). The receptors shown here come from a woman in her forties or fifties in a cohort exposed to, infected with or recovered from COVID-19 (not recorded which).

The genes are TRBV7-3 and TRBJ2-1, with D tentatively TRBD1 (5 bases). From germline, CDR1 is SGHTA and CDR2 FQGTGA. The CDR3 is made up of 14 amino acids. V shed 5 bases and J shed 4 bases, with 12 bases lying between them. CDR3 amino acids: CASSPWTKYNEQFF. CDR3 DNA: TGTGCCAGCAGCCCATGGACAAAGTACAATGAGCAGTTCTTC.

This clone was counted a single time. This chain uses TRBV19 with TRBJ1-2; the D gene is possibly TRBD1 (6 bases). V lost 5 bases to trimming and J lost 9 bases, with 13 bases between them. Germline CDR1 LNHDA, CDR2 SQIVND (reference sequence). The CDR3 is made up of 12 amino acids. The DNA for the CDR3 is TGTGCCAGTAGTGCAGACAGGCAGCGCTACACCTTC. Translated, it gives CASSADRQRYTF.

The chain has TRBV7-9 and TRBJ2-5; 7 bases map to TRBD1. The CDR3 consists of 16 residues. The V and J ends lost 2 bases and 2 bases, in that order; junction bases with no gene match: 8. Germline values: CDR1 SEHNR, CDR2 FQNEAQ (reference sequence). CDR3 DNA sequence: TGTGCCAGCAGCTTATTAGACAGGGTGGGACAAGAGACCCAGTACTTC. Protein sequence: CASSLLDRVGQETQYF.

The rearrangement joins TRBV2 to TRBJ1-5, with D possibly being TRBD1 (6 bases). CDR1 and CDR2 from the germline V gene are SNHLY and FYNNEI. The germline V and J ends were trimmed by 6 bases and 2 bases, with 17 bases remaining between them. CDR3 length: 16 residues. The CDR3 DNA reads TGTGCCAGCAGGCCTACCCGACAGGTTGGCAATCAGCCCCAGCATTTT. Its translation is CASRPTRQVGNQPQHF.

The chain has TRBV5-8 and TRBJ1-3; the D is unclear. Germline CDR1 SGHTS, CDR2 YDEGEE. V gave up 4 bases and J gave up 1 base, with 6 bases separating them. The CDR3 totals 13 residues. The CDR3 DNA follows: TGTGCCAGCAGCCTCAGATCTGGAAACACCATATATTTT. Amino acids: CASSLRSGNTIYF. The variable domain in full, with the rest retrieved from reference TRBV5-8 and TRBJ1-3, is EAGVTQSPTHLIKTRGQQATLRCSPISGHTSVYWYQQALGLGLQFLLWYDEGEERNRGNFPPRFSGRQFPNYSSELNVNALELEDSALYLCASSLRSGNTIYFGEGSWLTVV.

The V gene is TRBV27, the J gene TRBJ1-2, with unresolved D. CDR1 MNHEY and CDR2 SMNVEV come from the germline V gene (reference sequence). The CDR3 covers 13 residues. Trimming removed 0 bases at V and 4 bases at J, with 6 bases between. The CDR3 DNA sequence: TGTGCCAGCAGTTTATCTGCAGTCTATGGCTACACCTTC. This encodes CASSLSAVYGYTF.

The CDR3 DNA is TGTGCCAGCAGTGAATTTGTGTGGGGGGGCGTCTCCTACAATGAGCAGTTCTTC. Amino acid sequence: CASSEFVWGGVSYNEQFF. The chain couples TRBV2 to TRBJ2-1; possibly TRBD2 for D (7 bases). Trimming cost V 2 bases and J 0 bases, with 17 bases left between them. CDR1 SNHLY and CDR2 FYNNEI come from the germline V gene. The length of the CDR3 is 18 residues.

With respect to this clone: One junction end does not reproduce the germline sequence, and a read error may be involved. V and J are TRBV7-9 and TRBJ2-7, with 12 bases fitting TRBD2. Germline V gene sequence: CDR1 SEHNR, CDR2 FQNEAQ (reference sequence). This CDR3 region has 14 residues. As DNA, the CDR3 is TGTGCCAGCAGCCTAGCGGGAGGGCCGTACGAGCAGTACTTC. Translating gives CASSLAGGPYEQYF.

This clone has only one observation. The chain is built from TRBV19 and TRBJ1-4; no clear D gene. CDR3 length: 14 amino acids. Between the trimmed V and J ends, which lost 5 bases and 4 bases, there was a span of 11 bases. The germline V gene has CDR1 LNHDA and CDR2 SQIVND (reference sequence). The CDR3 nucleotides are TGTGCCAGTAGTTTCGGGTCTAGTAATGAAAAACTGTTTTTT. Protein: CASSFGSSNEKLFF.

The chain carries TRBV6-5 and TRBJ1-2; TRBD1 is a possible D gene (5 bases). The CDR3 has 15 amino acids. Per the germline V gene, CDR1 is MNHEY and CDR2 is SVGAGI. V was shortened by 2 bases and J by 8 bases, with 18 bases between the two germline ends. The CDR3 spells CASSYQTGTPGGYTF. CDR3 sequence (DNA): TGTGCCAGCAGTTACCAGACCGGGACTCCAGGAGGCTACACCTTC.

This clone has a single count. CDR3 sequence reads: CASSQELVTSYEQYF. CDR3 bases: TGCGCCAGCAGCCAAGAATTAGTTACCTCCTACGAGCAGTACTTC. This chain joins TRBV4-1 and TRBJ2-7; D unclear. The CDR3 totals 15 residues. Trimming took 0 bases from V and 0 from J, leaving 9 bases between them. CDR1 and CDR2 (germline): MGHRA, YSYEKL.

The table lists this clone with a few counts. The chain uses TRBV19 and TRBJ2-5; 9 nucleotides align to TRBD1. The CDR3 contains 16 residues. In germline, CDR1 is LNHDA, CDR2 SQIVND (reference sequence). The trim removed 6 bases at V and 5 bases at J, leaving 13 bases unmatched. The CDR3 nucleotides read TGTGCCAGTAGCCCTTACAGGGGGCGCAGTATGGAGACCCAGTACTTC. It encodes CASSPYRGRSMETQYF.

The V gene is TRBV7-8, the J gene TRBJ1-3; 7 positions agree with TRBD1. Germline trimming cut 1 base from V and 4 bases from J; bases unmatched to any gene: 13. Germline V lookup: CDR1 SGHVS, CDR2 FQNEAQ. This CDR3 has 18 residues. CDR3 bases: TGTGCCAGCAGCTTAGACTATCAGGGGGAGTATATCGGAAACACCATATATTTT. Translating it yields CASSLDYQGEYIGNTIYF.

This clone was detected only a few times. The genes are TRBV7-2 and TRBJ1-2; D is ambiguous. The CDR3 has 15 amino acids. The ends were cut back, 1 base at V and 1 base at J, with 10 bases in the middle. Germline values: CDR1 SGHTA, CDR2 FQGNSA. The CDR3 DNA follows: TGTGCCAGCAGCTTAGTGGGTACGGGTAACTATGGCTACACCTTC. The encoded protein is CASSLVGTGNYGYTF.

This chain joins TRBV24-1 and TRBJ2-1; tentatively, D is TRBD2 (5 bases). This CDR3 is built from 15 residues. The V end was cut by 0 bases, the J end by 8 bases, with 13 bases between. The V gene's germline CDR1 is KGHDR and CDR2 SFDVKD. CDR3: CATSDLFGDGDEQFF. The CDR3 DNA reads as TGTGCCACCAGTGATTTGTTCGGGGATGGGGATGAGCAGTTCTTC.

This clone was recorded a few times. The chain couples TRBV5-1 to TRBJ1-6, with unresolved D. Germline V gene sequence: CDR1 SGHRS, CDR2 YFSETQ. The CDR3 runs to 15 residues. Trimming stripped 2 bases from V and 5 bases from J, with 11 bases between. CDR3 sequence: CASSFAGSDNSPLHF. The CDR3 DNA follows: TGCGCCAGCAGCTTTGCGGGCTCGGATAATTCACCCCTCCACTTT.

The chain couples TRBV28 to TRBJ1-6; D may be TRBD1 (6 bases). Trimming shortened V by 6 bases and J by 7 bases, and 16 bases separated the two germline ends. CDR1 is MDHEN, CDR2 SYDVKM, per germline. The CDR3 consists of 15 residues. The CDR3 loop is CASRENTGYNSPLHF. The CDR3 DNA reads TGTGCCAGCAGGGAAAATACAGGGTACAATTCACCCCTCCACTTT.

The J gene is TRBJ1-2, the V gene TRBV16; maybe TRBD1 (6 bases). Trimming removed 4 bases from V and 2 bases from J, with 20 bases in between. Per the germline V gene, CDR1 is KGHSY and CDR2 is FQNENV. The CDR3 has 17 amino acids. The CDR3 sequence is CASSPGLTGWTNYGYTF. CDR3 DNA sequence: TGTGCCAGCAGCCCAGGCCTTACAGGGTGGACGAACTATGGCTACACCTTC.

This chain joins TRBV7-6 and TRBJ2-5, with 8 nucleotides matching TRBD2. This CDR3 spans 15 amino acids. Germline loops: CDR1 SGHVS, CDR2 FNYEAQ. V lost 4 bases to trimming and J lost 5 bases; unmatched junction nucleotides: 9. The CDR3: CASSSFSGGEETQYF. The CDR3 DNA follows: TGTGCCAGCAGCTCCTTTTCGGGAGGGGAGGAGACCCAGTACTTC. The full variable domain, with the rest looked up from reference TRBV7-6 and TRBJ2-5, is GAGVSQSPRYKVTKRGQDVALRCDPISGHVSLYWYRQALGQGPEFLTYFNYEAQQDKSGLPNDRFSAERPEGSISTLTIQRTEQRDSAMYRCASSSFSGGEETQYFGPGTRLLVL.

The chain uses TRBV24-1 and TRBJ2-1, with 10 bases identical to TRBD2. V lost 9 bases, J lost 4 bases, and 5 bases stayed unmatched. CDR3 length equals 14 residues. The germline V gene has CDR1 KGHDR and CDR2 SFDVKD. CDR3 in amino acids: CATAGLAAYNEQFF. CDR3 in DNA: TGTGCCACCGCAGGACTAGCGGCGTACAATGAGCAGTTCTTC.

The rearrangement uses TRBV19 and TRBJ2-1, with TRBD2 matching over 10 bases. The junction had 16 bases not matched to a gene; V was cut back by 3 bases and J by 8 bases. CDR3 length: 18 amino acids. The germline V gene encodes CDR1 LNHDA and CDR2 SQIVND (reference sequence). Written as DNA, the CDR3 is TGTGCCAGTAGTATCTCTCCCTCTACTAGCGGGACATTCTATGAGCAGTTCTTC. It specifies CASSISPSTSGTFYEQFF.

The chain uses TRBV28 and TRBJ1-4, with D unresolved. V was shortened by 2 bases and J by 7 bases, with 20 bases between the two germline ends. CDR1 and CDR2 (germline): MDHEN, SYDVKM. This CDR3 contains 17 residues. This chain's CDR3 is CASSLRPVYGESEKLFF. DNA for the CDR3: TGTGCCAGCAGTTTAAGGCCTGTTTACGGGGAATCTGAAAAACTGTTTTTT.

Written as DNA, the CDR3 is TGTGCCAGCAGGGCAACAGGGGGGTATGGCTACACCTTC. Encoded protein: CASRATGGYGYTF. The V and J genes are TRBV6-5 and TRBJ1-2; 8 bases map to TRBD1. The ends lost 6 bases at V and 5 bases at J; junction bases unmatched: 5. Germline V gene data show CDR1 as MNHEY and CDR2 as SVGAGI. This CDR3 contains 13 residues.

The genes are TRBV2 and TRBJ2-3; TRBD2 matches at 10 bases. Germline V CDR1 and CDR2: SNHLY, FYNNEI. Losses at the gene ends were 3 bases for V and 6 bases for J; bases not matched to a gene: 9. CDR3 length: 16 residues. The CDR3 coding sequence is TGTGCCAGCAGTGAGACGGGAGCGGGGGGGGATGATACGCAGTATTTT. It encodes CASSETGAGGDDTQYF.

The chain links TRBV4-2 to TRBJ2-1, with 8 bases aligning to TRBD2. Germline V gives CDR1 LGHNA, CDR2 YNFKEQ. With 2 bases clipped from V and 10 bases from J, the junction kept 13 bases outside the gene matches. The CDR3 has 16 residues. Written as DNA, the CDR3 is TGTGCCAGCAGCCAACAAATAGCGGGAAGTCTGGGGGAGCAGTTCTTC. This sequence encodes CASSQQIAGSLGEQFF.

The genes are TRBV28 and TRBJ2-7; 11 positions match TRBD2. The CDR3 runs 17 residues. CDR1 MDHEN and CDR2 SYDVKM come from the germline V gene. V dropped 3 bases and J dropped 7; count of bases not matched to a gene: 14. The CDR3 sequence is CASSLPLLAGALREQYF. CDR3 nucleotide sequence: TGTGCCAGCAGTTTGCCCCTACTAGCGGGGGCCCTTAGAGAGCAGTACTTC.

This chain uses TRBV21-1 with TRBJ1-5; TRBD1 is the table's D call, not checked against the DNA. TRBV21-1 is marked as a pseudogene. The CDR3 length is 13 residues. The CDR3 spells CASSTQGYQPQHF. Here the CDR3 DNA reads TGTGCCAGCAGCACTCAGGGTTATCAGCCCCAGCATTTT.

The V call is TRBV21-1, the J call TRBJ2-2; the table's D call, TRBD1, has no DNA check behind it. TRBV21-1 is designated a pseudogene. This CDR3 contains 23 residues. CDR3 region: CASSKALKRDRAQTRTNTGELFF. The CDR3 DNA reads as TGTGCCAGCAGCAAAGCGCTCAAAAGGGACAGAGCCCAAACTCGGACAAACACCGGGGAGCTGTTTTTT.